Detailed here is one T cell receptor (beta chain). This clonotype was seen ten or more times. Which antigen it targets is not known. Base qualities are missing; no much larger clone stands one base away. These data originate in a study of breast tumors, draining lymph nodes, adjacent tissues (dated by TCRdb to 2016 to 2018). For context, the study as a whole: In breast cancer patients, the study compared the TCR beta repertoires of tumor, adjacent nontumor tissue and axillary lymph nodes. The study was designed to assess the relationships and possible T-cell exchange between tumor, surrounding tissue and draining lymph node repertoires in human breast cancer.

The axillary draining lymph nodes of breast cancer patients were the source of the lymph node samples. The sample was run on an Illumina HiSeq 2000. TCR beta chain libraries were generated by multiplex PCR amplification. The amplified TCR beta chain products were analyzed by high-throughput sequencing. TCRdb trimmed the raw reads at Q25, called clones with MiXCR and kept productive beta chains. Records with the same CDR3 protein are collapsed into one entry carrying the most frequent genes and DNA. This sample gives about 270,000 distinct CDR3 sequences in total; around 30% of them show up just once. The top ten hold 1.1% of the sample. The germline V gene sets CDR1 to WSHSY and CDR2 to SAAADI. Its CDR3 holds 14 amino acids, cysteine through phenylalanine. Only the CDR3 DNA is retained, 42 bases long and in frame from the first base. A distance of 12 bases separates the germline ends of V and J, which lose 0 bases and 7 bases respectively.

Points the paper makes about the study in general: Tumor T-cell repertoires showed less diversity than lymph node repertoires and more diversity than nontumor tissue repertoires, and tumor T-cell repertoires showed preferential V and J gene usage. The data were considered consistent with the idea that most tumor T cells come from the lymph node and then expand in tumor tissue. The similarity between tumor and nontumor tissue repertoires was significantly greater in luminal-like breast cancer than in basal-like breast cancer. The conclusion that tumor T cells originate in lymph nodes was framed as consistent with a hypothesis rather than directly demonstrated.

The chain is made from TRBV10-2 and TRBJ2-5; possibly the D gene is TRBD1, per 8 matching bases. The receptor was derived from a female donor with breast cancer. Some clones in this sample may be carry-over from other donors' samples. The sequenced material came from axillary lymph node tissue. The DNA is as follows: TGCGCCAGCAGTGAGTCGGACAGGGAGGGGACCCAGTACTTC. Its translation is CASSESDREGTQYF.